What follows is one T cell receptor (beta chain) and its context. This clonotype was picked up a small number of times. No antigen is known for it. No quality values exist for individual bases; no much larger clone is one base distant. The sample belongs to a study of tumor-infiltrating lymphocytes in primary liver carcinoma (dated by TCRdb to about 2017). For the study in its entirety: Between late 2015 and March 2016, roughly 5 patients in China with histopathologically diagnosed primary liver carcinoma had their tumors surgically resected. The five patients, three men and two women aged 30 to 69 years, had hepatocellular carcinoma (four) or combined HCC and intrahepatic cholangiocarcinoma (one). Tumors of the five patients were stage T1-T3 N0M0 with maximum diameters of roughly 4.2 to 11 cm. Samples yielded roughly 3.65 to 7.13 million productive TCRbeta reads; read depth did not differ significantly between tissue types. TCRbeta repertoire sequencing, expression microarrays and whole-exome sequencing were combined in the study across five regions of each liver tumor, with adjacent normal tissue and blood also included. A total of approximately 35 specimens from 5 patients underwent TCRbeta repertoire sequencing, comprising approximately 25 tumor regions, 5 adjacent noncancerous liver tissues and 5 peripheral blood samples. Reproducibility between technical replicate repertoires was high, with correlation coefficients above 0.95 and mean shared-clone rates approximately 0.9. Beyond this particular receptor, the publication reports: Because only the TCR beta chain was sequenced and unpaired alpha chains were not captured, true repertoire diversity is likely underestimated. Repertoire overlap was higher between tumor regions (mean roughly 35%) than tumor-adjacent (approximately 17%) or tumor-blood (14%) pairs, consistent with antigen-driven expansion. The top 250 clones accounted for a significantly greater share of the repertoire in tumors than in blood (p = 0.039). Since the samples were bulk and unsorted, there was no way to compare CD4+ and CD8+ T cell repertoires. The study included only a few patients, and the authors note findings should be validated in a larger study.

The CDR3 sequence holds 14 residues, the cysteine and phenylalanine included. The only DNA kept is the CDR3, 42 bases in frame from the first base. V gives up 3 bases and J gives up 6 bases, and the segment between their germline ends measures 14 bases. The germline V gene encodes CDR1 SQVTM and CDR2 ANQGSEA. TRIzol reagent was used to extract blood RNA from unsorted whole blood, while the DNeasy Blood & Tissue kit provided the germline DNA. Chronic HBV infection was present in the patients, and the patients were treatment-naive at sampling. Before surgery, about 4 milliliters of peripheral blood were collected into K2EDTA tubes. Starting from roughly 500 ng total RNA, TCRbeta-specific cDNA was produced by reverse transcription with a constant-region primer and ProtoScript II reverse transcriptase. TCRbeta libraries were built with three nested multiplex PCR rounds, a slightly modified ARM-PCR procedure. Each of the first two PCR rounds ran for around 11 cycles using multiplex TRBV1-TRBV30 forward primers together with a Cbeta reverse primer. A final 25-cycle PCR with Deep VentR polymerase added sample barcodes and Illumina adapters. Before sequencing, amplicons of 200-500 bp were gel-purified using a QIAquick gel extraction kit. The TCRbeta amplicons were sequenced with 250-bp paired-end reads on an Illumina HiSeq 2500. The authors processed their data as follows. Trimmomatic v0.33 was used to quality-trim the reads, and FLASH v1.2.11 was used to merge paired reads so that full CDR3 sequences could be recovered. V, D and J germline segments were assigned to the rearranged TCRbeta sequences by MiGEC v1.2.1b. Clonotype statistics and Shannon-Wiener diversity indices were calculated with VDJtools v1.0.0. Except for diversity analysis, only each sample's 250 most abundant clonotypes were used in subsequent analyses to reduce sampling bias. TCRdb passed the public sequencing reads through fastp at Q25 and MiXCR, retaining productive beta sequences. Under each unique CDR3 protein, matching rows form one entry showing the most common genes and DNA. TCRdb, rather than the study authors, made the V and J calls. The sample has roughly 330,000 distinct CDR3 sequences on record, less than 75% of them singletons. Approximately 5.9% of the sample goes to the ten largest clones.

The sequencing input was peripheral blood. This receptor was taken from a man in his forties or fifties with primary liver carcinoma and hepatitis B virus infection. The rearrangement combines TRBV29-1 with TRBJ2-2, with TRBD2 as a weak D call on 6 bases. CDR3 reads: CSVDAGMGSGELFF. The DNA sequence is TGCAGCGTTGACGCGGGAATGGGATCCGGGGAGCTGTTTTTT.